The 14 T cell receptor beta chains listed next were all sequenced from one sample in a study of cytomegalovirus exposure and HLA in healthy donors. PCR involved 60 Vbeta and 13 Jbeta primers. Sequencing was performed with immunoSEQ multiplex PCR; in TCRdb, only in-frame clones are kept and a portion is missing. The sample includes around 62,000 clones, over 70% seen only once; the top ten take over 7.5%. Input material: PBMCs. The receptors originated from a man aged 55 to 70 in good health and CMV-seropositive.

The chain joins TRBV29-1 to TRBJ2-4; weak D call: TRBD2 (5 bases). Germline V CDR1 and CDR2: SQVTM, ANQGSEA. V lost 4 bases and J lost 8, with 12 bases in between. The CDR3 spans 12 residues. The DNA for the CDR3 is TGCAGCGTTGTGAGGGATTCGGACATTCAGTACTTC. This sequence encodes CSVVRDSDIQYF.

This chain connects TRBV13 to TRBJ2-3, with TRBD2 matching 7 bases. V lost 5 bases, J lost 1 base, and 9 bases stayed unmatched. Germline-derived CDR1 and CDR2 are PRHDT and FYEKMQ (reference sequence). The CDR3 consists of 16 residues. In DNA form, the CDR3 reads TGTGCCAGCAGCGCGCGGGGGAAACTAGGCACAGATACGCAGTATTTT. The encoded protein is CASSARGKLGTDTQYF.

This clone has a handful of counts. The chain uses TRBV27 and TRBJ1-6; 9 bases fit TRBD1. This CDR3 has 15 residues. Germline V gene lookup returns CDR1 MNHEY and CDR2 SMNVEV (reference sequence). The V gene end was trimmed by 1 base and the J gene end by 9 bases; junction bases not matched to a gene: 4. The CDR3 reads CASSLWGQGPSPLHF. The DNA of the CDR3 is TGTGCCAGCAGTTTATGGGGACAGGGTCCTTCACCCCTCCACTTT.

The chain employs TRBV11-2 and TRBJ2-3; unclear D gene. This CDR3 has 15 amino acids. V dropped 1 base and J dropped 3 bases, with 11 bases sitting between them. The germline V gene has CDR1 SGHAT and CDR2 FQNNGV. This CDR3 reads CASSLVSMKTDTQYF. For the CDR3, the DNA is TGTGCCAGCAGCTTAGTTAGCATGAAAACAGATACGCAGTATTTT. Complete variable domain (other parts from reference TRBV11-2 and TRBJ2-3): EAGVAQSPRYKIIEKRQSVAFWCNPISGHATLYWYQQILGQGPKLLIQFQNNGVVDDSQLPKDRFSAERLKGVDSTLKIQPAKLEDSAVYLCASSLVSMKTDTQYFGPGTRLTVL.

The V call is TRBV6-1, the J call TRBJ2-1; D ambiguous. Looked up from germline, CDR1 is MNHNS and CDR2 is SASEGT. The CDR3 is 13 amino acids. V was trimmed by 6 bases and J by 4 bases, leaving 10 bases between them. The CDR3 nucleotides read TGTGCCAGCAGCATAAGCGCTTACAATGAGCAGTTCTTC. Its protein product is CASSISAYNEQFF.

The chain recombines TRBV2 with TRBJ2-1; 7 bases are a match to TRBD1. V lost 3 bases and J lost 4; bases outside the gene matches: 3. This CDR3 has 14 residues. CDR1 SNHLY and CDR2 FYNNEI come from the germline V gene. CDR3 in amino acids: CASSDRGFYNEQFF. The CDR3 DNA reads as TGTGCCAGCAGTGACAGGGGGTTTTACAATGAGCAGTTCTTC.

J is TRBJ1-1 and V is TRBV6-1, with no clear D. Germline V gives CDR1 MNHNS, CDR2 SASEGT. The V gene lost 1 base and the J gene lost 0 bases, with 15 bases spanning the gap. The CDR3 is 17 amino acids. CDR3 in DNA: TGTGCCAGCAGTGAAGTCGGCTTACGGGTGGTGAACACTGAAGCTTTCTTT. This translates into CASSEVGLRVVNTEAFF.

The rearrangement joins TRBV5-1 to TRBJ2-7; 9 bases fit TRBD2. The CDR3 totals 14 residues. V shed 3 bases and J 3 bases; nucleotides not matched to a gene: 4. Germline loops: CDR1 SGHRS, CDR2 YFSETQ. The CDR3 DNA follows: TGCGCCAGCAGCTCGGGACTAGCCCTCTACGAGCAGTACTTC. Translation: CASSSGLALYEQYF. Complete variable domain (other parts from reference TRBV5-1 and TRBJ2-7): KAGVTQTPRYLIKTRGQQVTLSCSPISGHRSVSWYQQTPGQGLQFLFEYFSETQRNKGNFPGRFSGRQFSNSRSEMNVSTLELGDSALYLCASSSGLALYEQYFGPGTRLTVT.

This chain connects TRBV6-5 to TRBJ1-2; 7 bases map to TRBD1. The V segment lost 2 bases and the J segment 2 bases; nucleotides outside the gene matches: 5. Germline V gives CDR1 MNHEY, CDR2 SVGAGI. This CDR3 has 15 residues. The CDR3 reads CASSYTRQGNYGYTF. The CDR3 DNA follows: TGTGCCAGCAGTTACACCAGACAGGGCAACTATGGCTACACCTTC.

The CDR3 here is CASSQVPGQWTEAFF. The CDR3 DNA reads TGCGCCAGCAGCCAAGTGCCGGGACAGTGGACTGAAGCTTTCTTT. The chain employs TRBV4-1 and TRBJ1-1, with 7 bases lining up with TRBD1. J was trimmed by 5 bases and V by 1 base; bases with no gene match: 7. The CDR3 totals 15 residues. Germline V lookup: CDR1 MGHRA, CDR2 YSYEKL.

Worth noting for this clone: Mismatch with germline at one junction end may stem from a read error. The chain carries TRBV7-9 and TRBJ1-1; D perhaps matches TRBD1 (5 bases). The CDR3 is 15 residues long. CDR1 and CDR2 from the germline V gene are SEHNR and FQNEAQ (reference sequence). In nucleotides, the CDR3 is TGTTCCAGCAGCCCCAGGGTTTCGGTGAACACTGAAGCTTTCTTT. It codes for CSSSPRVSVNTEAFF. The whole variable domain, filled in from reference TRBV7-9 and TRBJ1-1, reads DTGVSQNPRHKITKRGQNVTFRCDPISEHNRLYWYRQTLGQGPEFLTYFQNEAQLEKSRLLSDRFSAERPKGSFSTLEIQRTEQGDSAMYLCSSSPRVSVNTEAFFGQGTRLTVV.

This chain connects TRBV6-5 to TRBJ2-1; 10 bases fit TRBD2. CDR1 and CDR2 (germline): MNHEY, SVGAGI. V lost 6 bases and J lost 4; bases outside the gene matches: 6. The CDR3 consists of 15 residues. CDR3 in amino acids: CASRIAGGQYNEQFF. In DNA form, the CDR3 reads TGTGCCAGCAGGATAGCGGGGGGACAATACAATGAGCAGTTCTTC.

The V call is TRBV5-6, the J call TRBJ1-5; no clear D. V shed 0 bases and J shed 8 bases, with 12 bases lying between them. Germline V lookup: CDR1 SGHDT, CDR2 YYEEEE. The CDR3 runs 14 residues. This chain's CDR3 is CASSLERSTEPQHF. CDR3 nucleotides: TGTGCCAGCAGCTTGGAGAGGAGTACGGAGCCCCAGCATTTT.

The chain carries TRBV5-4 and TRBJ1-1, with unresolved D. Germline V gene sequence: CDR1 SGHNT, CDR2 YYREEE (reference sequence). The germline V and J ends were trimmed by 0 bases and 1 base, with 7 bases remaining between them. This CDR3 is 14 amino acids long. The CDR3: CASSLGGKNTEAFF. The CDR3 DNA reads TGTGCCAGCAGCTTGGGAGGGAAGAACACTGAAGCTTTCTTT.